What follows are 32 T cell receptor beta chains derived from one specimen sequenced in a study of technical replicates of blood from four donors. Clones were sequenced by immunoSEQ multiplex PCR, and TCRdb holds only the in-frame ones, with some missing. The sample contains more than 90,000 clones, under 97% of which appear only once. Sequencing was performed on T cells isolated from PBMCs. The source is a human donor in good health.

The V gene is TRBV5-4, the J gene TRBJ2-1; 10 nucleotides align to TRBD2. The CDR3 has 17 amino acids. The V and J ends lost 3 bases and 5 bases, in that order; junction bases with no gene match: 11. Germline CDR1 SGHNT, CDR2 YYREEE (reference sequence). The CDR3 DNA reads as TGTGCCAGCAGCTCCGATGATCTAGCGGGGGCACACAATGAGCAGTTCTTC. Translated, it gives CASSSDDLAGAHNEQFF.

CDR3 sequence: CASSVTLQRGQFF. CDR3 nucleotides: TGTGCCAGCAGTGTCACCCTGCAGCGAGGGCAGTTCTTC. The gene calls are TRBV6-1 and TRBJ2-1; D is ambiguous. The CDR3 is 13 residues long. Germline-derived CDR1 and CDR2 are MNHNS and SASEGT. V lost 4 bases and J 12 bases, leaving 16 bases between the germline ends.

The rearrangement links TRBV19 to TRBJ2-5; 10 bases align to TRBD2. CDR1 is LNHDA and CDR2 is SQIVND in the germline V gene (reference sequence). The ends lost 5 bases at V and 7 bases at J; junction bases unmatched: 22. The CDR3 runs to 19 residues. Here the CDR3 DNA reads TGTGCCAGTAGTCACCCCTACCCCAGTAGCGGGGGGTCGTTAGGGACCCAGTACTTC. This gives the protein CASSHPYPSSGGSLGTQYF.

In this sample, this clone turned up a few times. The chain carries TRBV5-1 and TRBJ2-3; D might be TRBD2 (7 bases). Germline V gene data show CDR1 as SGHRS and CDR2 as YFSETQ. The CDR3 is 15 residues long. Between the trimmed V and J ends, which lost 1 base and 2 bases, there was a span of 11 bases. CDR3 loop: CASSLSGGHTDTQYF. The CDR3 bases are TGCGCCAGCAGCTTGTCGGGGGGCCACACAGATACGCAGTATTTT.

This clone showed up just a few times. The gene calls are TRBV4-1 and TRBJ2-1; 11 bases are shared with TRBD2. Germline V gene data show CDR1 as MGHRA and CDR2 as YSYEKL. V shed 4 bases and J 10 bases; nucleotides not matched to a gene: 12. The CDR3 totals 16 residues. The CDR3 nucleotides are TGCGCCAGCAGCCTACAGAAGCTAGCGGGAGGAAACGAGCAGTTCTTC. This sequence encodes CASSLQKLAGGNEQFF.

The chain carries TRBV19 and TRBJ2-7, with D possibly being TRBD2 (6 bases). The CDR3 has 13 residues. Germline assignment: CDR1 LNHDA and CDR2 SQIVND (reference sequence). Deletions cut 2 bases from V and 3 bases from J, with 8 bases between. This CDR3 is CASSIRENYEQYF. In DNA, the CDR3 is TGTGCCAGTAGTATACGGGAGAACTACGAGCAGTACTTC.

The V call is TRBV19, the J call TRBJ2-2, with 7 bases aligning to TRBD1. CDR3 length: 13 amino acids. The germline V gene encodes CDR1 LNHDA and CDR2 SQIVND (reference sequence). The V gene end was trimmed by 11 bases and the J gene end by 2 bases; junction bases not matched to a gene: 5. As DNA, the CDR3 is TGTGCCTACCGGGACAGAAACACCGGGGAGCTGTTTTTT. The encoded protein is CAYRDRNTGELFF.

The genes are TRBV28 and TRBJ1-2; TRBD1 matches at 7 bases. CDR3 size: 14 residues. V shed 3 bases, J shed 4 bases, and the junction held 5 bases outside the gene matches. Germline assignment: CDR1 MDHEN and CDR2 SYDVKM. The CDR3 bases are TGTGCCAGCAGTTTCCCGGGACAGTTCTATGGCTACACCTTC. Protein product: CASSFPGQFYGYTF.

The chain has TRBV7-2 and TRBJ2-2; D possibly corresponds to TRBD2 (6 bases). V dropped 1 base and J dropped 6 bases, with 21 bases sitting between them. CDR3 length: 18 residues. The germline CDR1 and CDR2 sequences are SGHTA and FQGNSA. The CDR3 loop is CASSLGPPDTSRPGELFF. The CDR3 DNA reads TGTGCCAGCAGCTTAGGTCCACCGGATACTAGCCGGCCCGGGGAGCTGTTTTTT.

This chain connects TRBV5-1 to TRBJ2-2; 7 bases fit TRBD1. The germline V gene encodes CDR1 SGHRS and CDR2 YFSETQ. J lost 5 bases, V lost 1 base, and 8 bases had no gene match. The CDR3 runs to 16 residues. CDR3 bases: TGCGCCAGCAGCTTGAAGGCAGGGGGTTGGACCGGGGAGCTGTTTTTT. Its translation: CASSLKAGGWTGELFF.

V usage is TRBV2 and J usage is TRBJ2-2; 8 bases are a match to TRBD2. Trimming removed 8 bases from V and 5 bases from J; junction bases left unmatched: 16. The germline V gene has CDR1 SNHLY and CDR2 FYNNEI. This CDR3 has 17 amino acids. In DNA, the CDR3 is TGTGCCAGCTCGTACGGGGGGGCTGGTATTGGAACCGGGGAGCTGTTTTTT. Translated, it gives CASSYGGAGIGTGELFF.

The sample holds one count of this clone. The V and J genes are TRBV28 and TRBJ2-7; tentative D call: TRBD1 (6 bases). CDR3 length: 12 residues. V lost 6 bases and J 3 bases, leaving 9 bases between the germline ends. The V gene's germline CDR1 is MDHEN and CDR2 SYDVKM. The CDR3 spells CASSLTGYEQYF. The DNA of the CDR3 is TGTGCCAGCAGCCTGACAGGCTACGAGCAGTACTTC.

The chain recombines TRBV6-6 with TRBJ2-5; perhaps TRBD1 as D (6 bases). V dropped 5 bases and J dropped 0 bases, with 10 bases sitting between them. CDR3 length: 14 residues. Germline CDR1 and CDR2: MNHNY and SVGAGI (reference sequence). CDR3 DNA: TGTGCCAGCAGTCGGGACATATACCAAGAGACCCAGTACTTC. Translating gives CASSRDIYQETQYF.

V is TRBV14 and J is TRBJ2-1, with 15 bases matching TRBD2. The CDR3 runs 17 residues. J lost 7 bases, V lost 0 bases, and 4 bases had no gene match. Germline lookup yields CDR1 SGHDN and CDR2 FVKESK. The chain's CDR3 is CASSQERGLAGGNEQFF. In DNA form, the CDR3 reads TGTGCCAGCAGCCAAGAGCGCGGACTAGCGGGAGGGAATGAGCAGTTCTTC.

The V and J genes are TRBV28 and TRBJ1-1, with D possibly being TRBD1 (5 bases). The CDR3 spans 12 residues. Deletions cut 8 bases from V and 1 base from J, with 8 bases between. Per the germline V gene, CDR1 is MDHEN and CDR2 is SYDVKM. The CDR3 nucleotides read TGTGCCAGCGGTGACAGGAACACTGAAGCTTTCTTT. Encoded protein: CASGDRNTEAFF.

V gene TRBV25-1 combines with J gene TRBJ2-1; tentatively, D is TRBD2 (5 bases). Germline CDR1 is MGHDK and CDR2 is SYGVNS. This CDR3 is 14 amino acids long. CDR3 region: CATSTGSSYNEQFF. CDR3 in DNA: TGTGCTACCTCAACGGGGAGCTCCTACAATGAGCAGTTCTTC.

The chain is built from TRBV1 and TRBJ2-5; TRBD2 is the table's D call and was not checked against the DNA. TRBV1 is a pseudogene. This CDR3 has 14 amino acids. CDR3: CTSSTRTRQETQYF. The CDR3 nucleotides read TGCACCAGCAGCACCCGGACTAGACAAGAGACCCAGTACTTC.

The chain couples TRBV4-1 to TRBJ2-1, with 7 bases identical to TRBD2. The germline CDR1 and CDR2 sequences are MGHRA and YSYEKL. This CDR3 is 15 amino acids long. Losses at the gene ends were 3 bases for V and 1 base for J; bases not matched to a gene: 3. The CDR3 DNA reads TGCGCCAGCAGCCAGCTAGCGGAGTCCTACAATGAGCAGTTCTTC. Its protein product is CASSQLAESYNEQFF.

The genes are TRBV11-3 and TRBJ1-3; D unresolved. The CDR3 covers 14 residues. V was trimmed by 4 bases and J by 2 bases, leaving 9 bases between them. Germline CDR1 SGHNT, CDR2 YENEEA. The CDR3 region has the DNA TGTGCCAGCAGCTCGGGGTGGGCTGGAAACACCATATATTTT. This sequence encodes CASSSGWAGNTIYF.

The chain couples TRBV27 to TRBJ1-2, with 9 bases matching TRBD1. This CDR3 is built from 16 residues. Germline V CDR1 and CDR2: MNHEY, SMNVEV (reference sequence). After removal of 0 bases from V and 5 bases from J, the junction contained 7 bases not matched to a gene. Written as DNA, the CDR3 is TGTGCCAGCAGTTTATCTAGGACAGGGGTCATGTATGGCTACACCTTC. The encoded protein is CASSLSRTGVMYGYTF.

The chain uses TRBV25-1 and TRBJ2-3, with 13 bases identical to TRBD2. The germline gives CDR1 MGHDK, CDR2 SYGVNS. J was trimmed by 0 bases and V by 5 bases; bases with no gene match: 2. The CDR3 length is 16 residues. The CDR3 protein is CASSKGLAGSTDTQYF. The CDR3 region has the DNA TGTGCCAGCAGTAAGGGACTAGCGGGGAGCACAGATACGCAGTATTTT.

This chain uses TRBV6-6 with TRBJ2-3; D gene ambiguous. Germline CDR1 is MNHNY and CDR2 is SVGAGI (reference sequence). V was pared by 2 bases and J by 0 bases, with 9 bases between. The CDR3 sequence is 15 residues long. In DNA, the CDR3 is TGTGCCAGCAGTTACGAACACCTTAGCACAGATACGCAGTATTTT. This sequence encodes CASSYEHLSTDTQYF.

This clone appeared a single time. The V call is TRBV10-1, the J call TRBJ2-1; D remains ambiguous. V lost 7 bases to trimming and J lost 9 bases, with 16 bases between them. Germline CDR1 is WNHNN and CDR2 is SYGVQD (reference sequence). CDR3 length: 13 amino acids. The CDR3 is CASMPSASSEQFF. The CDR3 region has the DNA TGCGCCAGCATGCCGAGCGCGTCGAGTGAGCAGTTCTTC.

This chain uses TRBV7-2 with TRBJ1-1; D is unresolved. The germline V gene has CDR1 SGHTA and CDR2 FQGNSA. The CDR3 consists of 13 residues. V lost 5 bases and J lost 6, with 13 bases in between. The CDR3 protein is CASSPDRGAEAFF. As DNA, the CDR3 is TGTGCCAGCAGCCCCGACCGGGGAGCTGAAGCTTTCTTT.

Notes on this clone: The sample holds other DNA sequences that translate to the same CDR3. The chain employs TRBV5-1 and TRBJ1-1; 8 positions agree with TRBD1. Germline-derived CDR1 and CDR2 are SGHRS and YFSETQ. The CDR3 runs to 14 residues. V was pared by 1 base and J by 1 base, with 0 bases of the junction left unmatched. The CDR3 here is CASSLTGGNTEAFF. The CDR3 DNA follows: TGCGCCAGCAGCTTGACAGGGGGGAACACTGAAGCTTTCTTT.

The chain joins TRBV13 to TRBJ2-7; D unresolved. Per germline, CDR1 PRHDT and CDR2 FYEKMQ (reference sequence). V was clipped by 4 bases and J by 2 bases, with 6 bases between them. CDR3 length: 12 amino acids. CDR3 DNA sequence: TGTGCCAGCAGCTACGGTCCCTACGAGCAGTACTTC. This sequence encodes CASSYGPYEQYF.

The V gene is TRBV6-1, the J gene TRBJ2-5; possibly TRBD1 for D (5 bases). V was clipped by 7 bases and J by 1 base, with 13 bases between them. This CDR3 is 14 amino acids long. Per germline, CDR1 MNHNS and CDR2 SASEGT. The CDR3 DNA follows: TGTGCCAGCACCGTTGGGGCTGCCCAAGAGACCCAGTACTTC. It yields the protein CASTVGAAQETQYF.

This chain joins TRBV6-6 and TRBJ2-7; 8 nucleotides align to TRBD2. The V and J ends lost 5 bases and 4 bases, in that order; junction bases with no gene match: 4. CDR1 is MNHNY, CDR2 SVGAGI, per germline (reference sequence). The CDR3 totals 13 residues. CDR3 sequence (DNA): TGTGCCAGCAGTCGAGCGGGAGATTACGAGCAGTACTTC. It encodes CASSRAGDYEQYF.

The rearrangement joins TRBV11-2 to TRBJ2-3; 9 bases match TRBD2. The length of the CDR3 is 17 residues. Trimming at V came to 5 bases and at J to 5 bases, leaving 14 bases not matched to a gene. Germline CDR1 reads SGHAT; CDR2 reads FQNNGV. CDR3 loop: CASSPGAAGGPGDTQYF. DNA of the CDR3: TGTGCCAGCAGCCCGGGGGCGGCGGGGGGGCCTGGAGATACGCAGTATTTT.

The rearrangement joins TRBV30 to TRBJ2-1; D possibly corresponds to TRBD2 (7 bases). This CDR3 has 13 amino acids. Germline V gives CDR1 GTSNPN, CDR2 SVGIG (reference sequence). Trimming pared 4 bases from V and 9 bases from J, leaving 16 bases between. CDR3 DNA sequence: TGTGCCTGGATGAGGGGGGGGGCGAGTGAGCAGTTCTTC. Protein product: CAWMRGGASEQFF. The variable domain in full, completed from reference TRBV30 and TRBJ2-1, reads SQTIHQWPATLVQPVGSPLSLECTVEGTSNPNLYWYRQAAGRGLQLLFYSVGIGQISSEVPQNLSASRPQDRQFILSSKKLLLSDSGFYLCAWMRGGASEQFFGPGTRLTVL.

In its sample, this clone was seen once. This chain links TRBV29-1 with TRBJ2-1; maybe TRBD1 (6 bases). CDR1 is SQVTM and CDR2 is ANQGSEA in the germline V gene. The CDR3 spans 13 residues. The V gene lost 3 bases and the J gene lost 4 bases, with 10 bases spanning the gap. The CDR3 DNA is TGCAGCGTTGACGGGACACGTTACAATGAGCAGTTCTTC. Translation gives CSVDGTRYNEQFF.

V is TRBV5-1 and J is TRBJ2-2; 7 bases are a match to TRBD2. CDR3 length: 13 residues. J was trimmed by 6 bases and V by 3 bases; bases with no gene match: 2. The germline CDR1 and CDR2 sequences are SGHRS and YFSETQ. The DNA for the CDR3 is TGCGCCAGCAGCTCCGGGGGGTCCGGGGAGCTGTTTTTT. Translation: CASSSGGSGELFF.